These T cell receptor beta chains were read from a single sample in a study of vaccination and CD4 T cells after COVID-19. These TCRs are of unknown antigen specificity. TCRdb itself ran the PCR reads through MiXCR, one entry per CDR3 protein. This table has some 16,000 distinct CDR3 sequences, around half appearing once. The sequences come from CD4+ T cells from blood, cultured in vitro, collected before SARS-CoV-2 vaccination. The receptors come from a human donor who had recovered from COVID-19. CDR3s leave out the opening cysteine and the closing phenylalanine or tryptophan. Fields, in order: J gene, V gene, CDR3 protein.

>TRBJ2-5|TRBV6-2/TRBV6-3
ASRSLLAETQY
>TRBJ2-7|TRBV20-1
SARLTSTGPYEQY
>TRBJ1-2|TRBV7-9
ASIARTGGSYGYT
>TRBJ1-1|TRBV6-2/TRBV6-3
ASSYQGGWTEAF
>TRBJ2-5|TRBV6-2/TRBV6-3
ASSYSGETQY
>TRBJ2-2|TRBV20-1
SASHPFSGGAVSGELF
>TRBJ2-5|TRBV20-1
SAPPGLAGDQETQY
>TRBJ1-2|TRBV29-1
SGTRLAGGGYT
>TRBJ1-6|TRBV6-2/TRBV6-3
ASREDGSSYNSPLH
>TRBJ2-2|TRBV6-5
ASSSAGGPRTGELF
>TRBJ1-2|TRBV12-3/TRBV12-4
ASTLTGSYGYT
>TRBJ2-5|TRBV20-1
SARRGYGQETQY
>TRBJ1-2|TRBV6-1
ASSEDRIHYGYT
>TRBJ2-7|TRBV4-3
ASSQVPDTEQY
>TRBJ2-5|TRBV19
ATISRTGAQETQY
>TRBJ2-2|TRBV29-1
SVGGGRGTGELF
>TRBJ2-3|TRBV7-9
ASKGRDDTQY
>TRBJ2-2|TRBV24-1
ATSDRGGMNTGELF
>TRBJ1-2|TRBV6-1
ASRAWTANYGYT
>TRBJ1-5|TRBV28
ASSDYRGAQPQH
>TRBJ1-1|TRBV21-1
ASSNNDTEAF
>TRBJ2-3|TRBV7-3
ASARSSTDTQY
>TRBJ1-1|TRBV20-1
SAGTRTTEAF
>TRBJ1-6|TRBV20-1
SARETGTRGGPLH
>TRBJ2-2|TRBV24-1
ATSALDRGGGTGELF
>TRBJ1-1|TRBV7-9
ASSLEGSGEAF
>TRBJ2-5|TRBV5-4
ASSLKSTGAETQY
>TRBJ2-7|TRBV5-4
ASRDVRGIKYEQY
>TRBJ1-5|TRBV6-1
ASSANKYQPQH
>TRBJ1-1|TRBV2
ASNTGRFNTEAF
>TRBJ2-3|TRBV4-3
ASSHQTSGGSDTQY
>TRBJ1-6|TRBV28
ASSLIGHYNSPLH
>TRBJ2-3|TRBV7-2
AGSLKAGGPQATQY
>TRBJ1-6|TRBV11-2
ASSPQGADSPLH
>TRBJ1-5|TRBV27
ASSLRTGRDSNQPQH
>TRBJ2-7|TRBV20-1
SAIVPGLTYEQY
>TRBJ1-1|TRBV6-2/TRBV6-3
ASSPNYAGNTEAF
>TRBJ2-7|TRBV7-2
ASSFIAGEPYEQY
>TRBJ1-2|TRBV27
ASRPTGTAEGYT
>TRBJ1-3|TRBV2
ASSEGAGGNTIY
>TRBJ1-2|TRBV2
ASRNDRGNGYT
>TRBJ2-5|TRBV28
ASGALGETQY
>TRBJ1-5|TRBV20-1
SAGRGGGGNQPQH
>TRBJ2-2|TRBV30
AWSPDGRNTGELF
>TRBJ1-1|TRBV7-9
ASSWTWGEEAF
>TRBJ1-6|TRBV7-8
ASRSLGQGAHNSPLH
>TRBJ1-1|TRBV9
ASSVGLGGLDTEAF
>TRBJ1-3|TRBV29-1
SGTSGNTIY
>TRBJ1-1|TRBV12-3/TRBV12-4
ASSIQGVAEAF
>TRBJ1-2|TRBV6-1
ASSERDRANYGYT
>TRBJ2-5|TRBV12-3/TRBV12-4
ASSLGGPWETQY
>TRBJ2-1|TRBV7-8
ASSLEAAPSSYNEQF
>TRBJ1-2|TRBV10-3
AIRRTGRDGYT
>TRBJ2-3|TRBV7-9
ASSSGQGWTDTQY
>TRBJ2-2|TRBV6-1
AIHRGQGNTGELF
>TRBJ2-7|TRBV7-9
ASSLVGTKANEQY
>TRBJ1-5|TRBV6-1
ASSEAEGWDNQPQH
>TRBJ1-1|TRBV7-3
ASSLGQGNTEAF
>TRBJ2-7|TRBV20-1
SGRDRGYEQY
>TRBJ1-2|TRBV19
ASSIRQGAGYGYT